The T cell receptor beta chain described here comes from a study of cytomegalovirus exposure and HLA in healthy donors. Study-wide findings and caveats: Follow-up analysis later connected one missense variant in DCLRE1C with trimming of TCR beta V- and J-genes. The number of N-insertions in an Asian-associated ancestry cluster was reportedly below the 666-donor mean in a later analysis. In an earlier analysis, in some 600 donors, most V segments appeared productive either ~90% or ~30% of the time.

Both 60 Vbeta primers and 13 Jbeta primers went into the PCR. Here immunoSEQ multiplex PCR was the method, and the copy in TCRdb shows in-frame clones only, minus some. This sample has about 94,000 clones, with approximately 75% found just once. The V end lost 3 bases, the J end lost 1 base, and 9 bases lay between the germline ends. This CDR3 region has 14 residues. CDR1 is SGHTA, CDR2 FQGNSA, per germline. Worth noting for this clone: Its antigen is undetermined.

The sample was PBMCs. The chain employs TRBV7-2 and TRBJ1-1; D ambiguous. This TCR was recovered from a woman aged 35 to 49 in good health and CMV-seronegative. The CDR3 sequence: CASSLRVGNTEAFF. In nucleotides, the CDR3 is TGTGCCAGCAGCTTGAGGGTTGGGAACACTGAAGCTTTCTTT.